This T cell receptor beta chain was obtained from a study of OX40 agonist ivuxolimab in advanced cancers. As for the study in general: People who had prior anti-PD-1, anti-PD-L1 or anti-CTLA-4 therapy could take part, and less than 50% had some.

Trimming took 4 bases from V and 4 from J, leaving 13 bases between them. Germline CDR1 LNHDA, CDR2 SQIVND (reference sequence). This CDR3 has 14 amino acids. Points on this clone: Its antigen is unknown.

At cycle 4 day 1, cycle 7 day 1, and baseline, blood was sampled. Findings of the study overall: Expanded clones were, on average, more numerous in CD8+ T cells than in CD4+.

Here immunoSEQ multiplex PCR was the method, and the copy in TCRdb shows in-frame clones only, minus some. In the table there are some 62,000 clones, more than 85% of which are singletons. The TCR originated in an adult with an advanced solid tumor such as melanoma, head and neck, liver or kidney cancer. The material sequenced was CD4+ or CD8+ T cells sorted from blood, taken in a trial of the OX40 agonist ivuxolimab. The rearrangement uses TRBV19 and TRBJ1-1, with unresolved D. The CDR3 loop is CASSNSGRGTEAFF. The CDR3 DNA follows: TGTGCCAGTAGTAATTCCGGACGGGGCACTGAAGCTTTCTTT.